This T cell receptor (beta chain) stems from a study of shared T cell receptors in the human thymus. The CDR3 is 13 residues long. With 4 bases clipped from V and 6 bases from J, the junction kept 3 bases outside the gene matches. Germline loops: CDR1 LGHNA, CDR2 YSLEER. Clones were read by immunoSEQ multiplex PCR, and TCRdb kept only the in-frame ones, dropping some. This table has approximately 580,000 clones, 78% appearing once. These data were likewise used in another study, on human thymus T cells. That report adds: The study used thymus tissue resected during corrective heart surgery.

The chain combines TRBV4-3 with TRBJ2-1, with 7 bases lining up with TRBD2. The sequenced material came from thymocytes. The clonotype comes from a boy younger than two with a congenital heart defect. The CDR3: CASSRGLVNEQFF. The DNA of the CDR3 is TGCGCCAGCAGCCGCGGACTAGTCAATGAGCAGTTCTTC.